This T cell receptor beta chain was captured by sequencing in a study of cytomegalovirus exposure and HLA in healthy donors. Study-level results: An apparent linkage of common viral pathogens to several of the most significant clusters emerged in a later analysis.

The PCR used 60 Vbeta and 13 Jbeta primers. Here immunoSEQ multiplex PCR was the method, and the copy in TCRdb shows in-frame clones only, minus some. This table has about 160,000 clones, around 80% appearing once. Comment on this clone: No antigen is known for it.

Those who donated were healthy bone marrow donors. Trimming took off 7 bases at V and 6 bases at J, with 4 bases between the two ends. In germline, CDR1 is GTSNPN, CDR2 SVGIG (reference sequence). The CDR3 is 8 residues long. V and J are TRBV30 and TRBJ2-7; D is uncertain. The sample consisted of PBMCs. This TCR was recovered from a male donor in good health and CMV-seropositive. This chain's CDR3 is CAFGEQYF. CDR3 nucleotides: TGTGCCTTCGGCGAGCAGTACTTC.